A selection of T cell receptor beta chains follows, all from one sample in a study of T cells expressing NK-cell markers. TCRdb reprocessed the 5' RACE reads and stores each CDR3 protein as one record, lacking DNA. The data show 350,000 to 450,000 distinct CDR3 sequences, and the top ten clones hold roughly 5.2%. Material: blood T cells: a sorted CD56 or NKG2C T cell subset, CD4+ or CD8+ T cells, or bulk PBMC T cells (not recorded which). These receptors were collected from a man aged 18-70 years in good health. Each CDR3 is given with its conserved first and last residue.

cdr3_aa: CASSPGTGVQETQYF
j_call: TRBJ2-5
v_call: TRBV5-6

cdr3_aa: CASSRLGLAGATQETQYF
j_call: TRBJ2-5
v_call: TRBV4-2

cdr3_aa: CSVVPVGLAGAYNEQFF
j_call: TRBJ2-1
v_call: TRBV29-1

cdr3_aa: CASSVGGSNYGYTF
j_call: TRBJ1-2
v_call: TRBV6-1

cdr3_aa: CASSLAITYTDTQYF
j_call: TRBJ2-3
v_call: TRBV5-6

cdr3_aa: CASSSALGEGNTEAFF
j_call: TRBJ1-1
v_call: TRBV5-1

cdr3_aa: CASSEWQGIYAKNIQYF
j_call: TRBJ2-4
v_call: TRBV2

cdr3_aa: CSARDVQGSNQPQHF
j_call: TRBJ1-5
v_call: TRBV20-1

cdr3_aa: CASSRRRVDMNTEAFF
j_call: TRBJ1-1
v_call: TRBV14

cdr3_aa: CASSLGGTGGVGANVLTF
j_call: TRBJ2-6
v_call: TRBV11-2

cdr3_aa: CASSLTGQGVPGELFF
j_call: TRBJ2-2
v_call: TRBV5-1

cdr3_aa: CASSPRSSGYTGELFF
j_call: TRBJ2-2
v_call: TRBV18

cdr3_aa: CASSKGPLREQYF
j_call: TRBJ2-7
v_call: TRBV19

cdr3_aa: CACRDSPAGDTQYF
j_call: TRBJ2-3
v_call: TRBV30

cdr3_aa: CASMYGLAPSTDTQYF
j_call: TRBJ2-3
v_call: TRBV12-3/TRBV12-4